What follows are 17 T cell receptor beta chains derived from one specimen sequenced in a study of OX40 agonist ivuxolimab in advanced cancers. Sequencing was performed with immunoSEQ multiplex PCR; in TCRdb, only in-frame clones are kept and a portion is missing. The sample has roughly 68,000 clones, 86% seen once. Specimen: CD4+ or CD8+ T cells sorted from blood, collected in a trial of the OX40 agonist ivuxolimab. The receptor source for this set is an adult with an advanced solid tumor such as melanoma, head and neck, liver or kidney cancer.

This chain joins TRBV15 and TRBJ2-3; 8 nucleotides match TRBD2. V shed 7 bases, J shed 5 bases, and the junction held 11 bases outside the gene matches. The CDR3 runs 15 residues. Germline CDR1 LNHNV, CDR2 YYDKDF (reference sequence). CDR3 in amino acids: CATMPYGGGQDTQYF. DNA for the CDR3: TGTGCCACCATGCCGTACGGGGGGGGGCAAGATACGCAGTATTTT.

There are a few counts of this clone. The chain recombines TRBV7-2 with TRBJ1-1; D may be TRBD1 (5 bases). The CDR3 is 12 amino acids. V was clipped by 1 base and J by 9 bases, with 9 bases between them. Germline lookup yields CDR1 SGHTA and CDR2 FQGNSA. The DNA for the CDR3 is TGTGCCAGCAGCTTAGACCGGGGGAAAGCTTTCTTT. Encoded protein: CASSLDRGKAFF. The full variable domain, its missing parts supplied by reference TRBV7-2 and TRBJ1-1, is GAGVSQSPSNKVTEKGKDVELRCDPISGHTALYWYRQSLGQGLEFLIYFQGNSAPDKSGLPSDRFSAERTGGSVSTLTIQRTQQEDSAVYLCASSLDRGKAFFGQGTRLTVV.

The V gene is TRBV6-6, the J gene TRBJ1-2; TRBD1 matches at 8 bases. The germline V gene has CDR1 MNHNY and CDR2 SVGAGI (reference sequence). The CDR3 spans 15 residues. V dropped 2 bases and J dropped 4; count of bases not matched to a gene: 6. The CDR3: CASSYMDRAGYGYTF. The DNA of the CDR3 is TGTGCCAGCAGTTACATGGACAGGGCCGGCTATGGCTACACCTTC.

V usage is TRBV7-8 and J usage is TRBJ1-6; the D gene is possibly TRBD1 (5 bases). Germline assignment: CDR1 SGHVS and CDR2 FQNEAQ. Trimming removed 4 bases at V and 6 bases at J, with 22 bases between. This CDR3 contains 18 residues. CDR3 DNA sequence: TGTGCCAGCAGCTCCACCAACAGGCGGGGAGGGATTAATTCACCCCTCCACTTT. Its translation: CASSSTNRRGGINSPLHF.

This chain connects TRBV5-8 to TRBJ1-2; D gene unclear. The CDR3 has 12 amino acids. Looked up from germline, CDR1 is SGHTS and CDR2 is YDEGEE. V lost 5 bases, J lost 7 bases, and 12 bases lay in between. CDR3 coding DNA: TGTGCCAGCAGGTCCTGGTCCGGTGGCTACACCTTC. It is translated as CASRSWSGGYTF.

The gene calls are TRBV5-1 and TRBJ1-2; D is unclear. Trimming stripped 0 bases from V and 8 bases from J, with 20 bases between. This CDR3 contains 16 residues. Germline V lookup: CDR1 SGHRS, CDR2 YFSETQ. The CDR3 sequence is CASSLEFQRGPSGYTF. CDR3 sequence (DNA): TGCGCCAGCAGCTTGGAATTCCAGAGAGGTCCAAGCGGCTACACCTTC.

The genes are TRBV18 and TRBJ1-4, with D perhaps TRBD1 (6 bases). The CDR3 has 18 residues. Trimming removed 2 bases from V and 4 bases from J, with 20 bases in between. Germline CDR1 reads KGHSH; CDR2 reads LQKENI. CDR3 nucleotides: TGTGCCAGCTCACCAGGGGGCGATCCATGGGCCAATAATGAAAAACTGTTTTTT. Translating it yields CASSPGGDPWANNEKLFF.

This clone was counted a single time. V gene TRBV19 combines with J gene TRBJ2-1; 8 nucleotides align to TRBD2. Germline V gene data show CDR1 as LNHDA and CDR2 as SQIVND (reference sequence). The CDR3 has 14 residues. V shed 2 bases and J 7 bases; nucleotides not matched to a gene: 4. CDR3 sequence (DNA): TGTGCCAGTAGTATACTAGCGGGCCTAAATGAGCAGTTCTTC. Its protein is CASSILAGLNEQFF.

This chain connects TRBV2 to TRBJ1-5; TRBD1 is a possible D gene (5 bases). This CDR3 spans 14 amino acids. Germline V CDR1 and CDR2: SNHLY, FYNNEI. V shed 4 bases and J shed 3 bases, with 10 bases lying between them. The CDR3 nucleotides are TGTGCCAGCAGTGGCCCCAGGGACAATCAGCCCCAGCATTTT. This codes for CASSGPRDNQPQHF. The entire variable domain, with the rest obtained from reference TRBV2 and TRBJ1-5, is as follows: EPEVTQTPSHQVTQMGQEVILRCVPISNHLYFYWYRQILGQKVEFLVSFYNNEISEKSEIFDDQFSVERPDGSNFTLKIRSTKLEDSAMYFCASSGPRDNQPQHFGDGTRLSIL.

The rearrangement links TRBV28 to TRBJ1-5; perhaps TRBD1 as D (5 bases). The CDR3 totals 17 residues. Trimming pared 7 bases from V and 3 bases from J, leaving 22 bases between. Germline V CDR1 and CDR2: MDHEN, SYDVKM. The CDR3 DNA reads TGTGCCAGCACCTCCCGAGCCGCTCGGGGCTTCAATCAGCCCCAGCATTTT. This encodes CASTSRAARGFNQPQHF.

The gene calls are TRBV7-2 and TRBJ2-7; 9 bases are shared with TRBD1. V shed 3 bases and J 3 bases; nucleotides not matched to a gene: 6. The germline V gene has CDR1 SGHTA and CDR2 FQGNSA. This CDR3 has 15 residues. CDR3 in amino acids: CASSLFRDRVYEQYF. In DNA, the CDR3 is TGTGCCAGCAGCTTGTTCCGGGACAGGGTCTACGAGCAGTACTTC.

The chain has TRBV30 and TRBJ1-1; D is unclear. Trimming cost V 2 bases and J 11 bases, with 12 bases left between them. This CDR3 has 11 residues. Germline loops: CDR1 GTSNPN, CDR2 SVGIG (reference sequence). The CDR3 sequence: CAWSSRMLAFF. DNA for the CDR3: TGTGCCTGGAGTTCTCGAATGTTGGCTTTCTTT. Complete variable domain (other parts from reference TRBV30 and TRBJ1-1): SQTIHQWPATLVQPVGSPLSLECTVEGTSNPNLYWYRQAAGRGLQLLFYSVGIGQISSEVPQNLSASRPQDRQFILSSKKLLLSDSGFYLCAWSSRMLAFFGQGTRLTVV.

V usage is TRBV5-1 and J usage is TRBJ2-3; either TRBD1 or TRBD2 may fit D (5 bases each). The CDR3 sequence is 16 residues long. Germline V gene lookup returns CDR1 SGHRS and CDR2 YFSETQ. The germline V and J ends were trimmed by 4 bases and 1 base, with 16 bases remaining between them. The CDR3 reads CASSPRPGTGTDTQYF. DNA of the CDR3: TGCGCCAGCAGCCCGCGTCCAGGGACCGGCACAGATACGCAGTATTTT. Supplemented by reference TRBV5-1 and TRBJ2-3, the full variable domain reads KAGVTQTPRYLIKTRGQQVTLSCSPISGHRSVSWYQQTPGQGLQFLFEYFSETQRNKGNFPGRFSGRQFSNSRSEMNVSTLELGDSALYLCASSPRPGTGTDTQYFGPGTRLTVL.

The CDR3 loop is CASREQGRDYGYTF. CDR3 DNA: TGTGCCAGCAGGGAACAGGGTAGAGACTATGGCTACACCTTC. This sequence joins TRBV2 and TRBJ1-2; the D gene is possibly TRBD1 (6 bases). Germline V gene sequence: CDR1 SNHLY, CDR2 FYNNEI. The V gene lost 6 bases and the J gene lost 3 bases, with 14 bases spanning the gap. CDR3 length: 14 residues.

This chain uses TRBV5-1 with TRBJ2-3; 8 bases match TRBD1. This CDR3 has 14 amino acids. Germline V gene lookup returns CDR1 SGHRS and CDR2 YFSETQ. J gave up 2 bases and V 7 bases, and 6 bases lay outside the gene matches. CDR3: CASCGQGVTDTQYF. The CDR3, as DNA: TGCGCCAGCTGTGGACAGGGAGTCACAGATACGCAGTATTTT.

The rearrangement uses TRBV27 and TRBJ2-2; tentatively, D is TRBD2 (5 bases). Trimming pared 8 bases from V and 4 bases from J, leaving 17 bases between. This CDR3 has 15 residues. The germline V gene has CDR1 MNHEY and CDR2 SMNVEV (reference sequence). The CDR3 loop reads CASSRERAGTGELFF. The CDR3 coding sequence is TGTGCCAGCTCCCGCGAGAGGGCGGGCACCGGGGAGCTGTTTTTT.

This CDR3 reads CASSQRSGYGYTF. Here the CDR3 DNA reads TGTGCCAGCAGCCAACGATCAGGTTATGGCTACACCTTC. This sequence joins TRBV6-5 and TRBJ1-2, with unresolved D. Germline loops: CDR1 MNHEY, CDR2 SVGAGI. Trimming removed 6 bases at V and 5 bases at J, with 13 bases between. This CDR3 spans 13 amino acids.